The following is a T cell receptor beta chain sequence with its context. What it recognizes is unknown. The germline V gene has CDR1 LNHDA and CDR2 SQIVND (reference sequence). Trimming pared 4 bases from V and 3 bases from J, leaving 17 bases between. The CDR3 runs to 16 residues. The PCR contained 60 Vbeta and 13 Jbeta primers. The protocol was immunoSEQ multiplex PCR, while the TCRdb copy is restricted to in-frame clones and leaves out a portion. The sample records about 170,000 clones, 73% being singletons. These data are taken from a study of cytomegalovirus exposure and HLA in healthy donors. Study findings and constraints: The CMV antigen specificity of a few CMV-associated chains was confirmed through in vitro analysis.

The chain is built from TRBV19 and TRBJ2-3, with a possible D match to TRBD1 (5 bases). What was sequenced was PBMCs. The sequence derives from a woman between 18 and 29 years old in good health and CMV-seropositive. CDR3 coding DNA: TGTGCCAGTAGTACTCAGGGTATGTTAAGGACAGATACGCAGTATTTT. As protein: CASSTQGMLRTDTQYF. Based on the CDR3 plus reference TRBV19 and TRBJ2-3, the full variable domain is DGGITQSPKYLFRKEGQNVTLSCEQNLNHDAMYWYRQDPGQGLRLIYYSQIVNDFQKGDIAEGYSVSREKKESFPLTVTSAQKNPTAFYLCASSTQGMLRTDTQYFGPGTRLTVL.